The rows below give T cell receptor beta chains drawn from one sample of a study of blood T cell repertoires in COVID-19. Assay: immunoSEQ multiplex PCR; the TCRdb copy retains only in-frame clones and omits some. The sample comprises 94,000 or so clones, approximately 86% of which are singletons, and 7.5% to 9.5% rests with the top ten. The specimen sequenced was peripheral blood. The receptors were sampled from a woman in her 70s with acute or convalescent COVID-19. Each CDR3 is given with its conserved first and last residue. Each record gives: CDR3 protein, CDR3 DNA, V gene, D gene, clone size, J gene. D genes are given only for firm matches. The size of a clone is reported for some rows only, either as once, few or many, or as a class for expanded clones.

CDR3 protein: CASSQVFTYEQYF; CDR3 DNA: TGCGCCAGCAGCCAAGTTTTTACCTACGAGCAGTACTTC; V gene: TRBV4-1; D gene: NA; clone size: NA; J gene: TRBJ2-7
CDR3 protein: CASRTGLVIYEQFF; CDR3 DNA: TGCGCCAGCAGAACGGGACTAGTCATATATGAGCAGTTCTTC; V gene: TRBV5-1; D gene: TRBD2; clone size: once; J gene: TRBJ2-1
CDR3 protein: CSVLGLADAYNEQFF; CDR3 DNA: TGCAGCGTCTTGGGACTAGCGGACGCCTACAATGAGCAGTTCTTC; V gene: TRBV29-1; D gene: TRBD2; clone size: NA; J gene: TRBJ2-1
CDR3 protein: CASSPYGTGGFSYGYTF; CDR3 DNA: TGTGCCAGCAGCCCCTATGGGACAGGGGGCTTTAGCTATGGCTACACCTTC; V gene: TRBV5-4; D gene: TRBD1; clone size: NA; J gene: TRBJ1-2
CDR3 protein: CASSYPGVGNNQPQHF; CDR3 DNA: TGTGCCAGCAGTTACCCAGGGGTTGGAAACAATCAGCCCCAGCATTTT; V gene: TRBV6-2/TRBV6-3; D gene: NA; clone size: NA; J gene: TRBJ1-5
CDR3 protein: CASSPGLGYEQYF; CDR3 DNA: TGTGCCAGTTCCCCGGGACTAGGCTACGAGCAGTACTTC; V gene: TRBV19; D gene: TRBD2; clone size: NA; J gene: TRBJ2-7
CDR3 protein: CASSPAWRARSGNTIYF; CDR3 DNA: TGTGCCAGCTCACCCGCTTGGAGGGCCCGCTCTGGAAACACCATATATTTT; V gene: TRBV18; D gene: NA; clone size: NA; J gene: TRBJ1-3
CDR3 protein: CASSLDGGAGQETQYF; CDR3 DNA: TGTGCCAGCAGCTTAGACGGGGGGGCCGGTCAAGAGACCCAGTACTTC; V gene: TRBV7-9; D gene: TRBD2; clone size: NA; J gene: TRBJ2-5
CDR3 protein: CASSSPSGRALDTQYF; CDR3 DNA: TGTGCCAGCAGTTCTCCAAGCGGGAGGGCCCTGGATACGCAGTATTTT; V gene: TRBV28; D gene: TRBD2; clone size: few; J gene: TRBJ2-3
CDR3 protein: CASSGPGLAGGRTGELFF; CDR3 DNA: TGCGCCAGCAGCGGACCGGGACTAGCGGGGGGGCGAACCGGGGAGCTGTTTTTT; V gene: TRBV5-1; D gene: TRBD2; clone size: NA; J gene: TRBJ2-2
CDR3 protein: CASTRAGVRSYEQYF; CDR3 DNA: TGTGCCAGCACCCGAGCGGGAGTGAGGTCCTACGAGCAGTACTTC; V gene: TRBV7-9; D gene: TRBD2; clone size: NA; J gene: TRBJ2-7
CDR3 protein: CASSPGGSNYGYTF; CDR3 DNA: TGTGCCAGCAGCCCGGGGGGTAGTAACTATGGCTACACCTTC; V gene: TRBV11-2; D gene: NA; clone size: NA; J gene: TRBJ1-2
CDR3 protein: CASSPRASRPGEKLFF; CDR3 DNA: TGTGCCAGCTCACCACGGGCGAGCAGGCCGGGGGAAAAACTGTTTTTT; V gene: TRBV18; D gene: NA; clone size: NA; J gene: TRBJ1-4
CDR3 protein: CSVEGGEKVSNTGELFF; CDR3 DNA: TGCAGCGTTGAAGGTGGAGAGAAAGTATCGAACACCGGGGAGCTGTTTTTT; V gene: TRBV29-1; D gene: NA; clone size: few; J gene: TRBJ2-2
CDR3 protein: CASSLGTGNTGELFF; CDR3 DNA: TGTGCCAGCAGCTTAGGGACAGGGAACACCGGGGAGCTGTTTTTT; V gene: TRBV7-3; D gene: TRBD1; clone size: NA; J gene: TRBJ2-2
CDR3 protein: CAWGQGDSNQPQHF; CDR3 DNA: TGTGCCTGGGGACAGGGAGACAGCAATCAGCCCCAGCATTTT; V gene: TRBV30; D gene: TRBD1; clone size: NA; J gene: TRBJ1-5
CDR3 protein: CASSKQGKAGTEAFF; CDR3 DNA: TGTGCCAGCAGTAAACAGGGAAAGGCTGGCACTGAAGCTTTCTTT; V gene: TRBV6-5; D gene: NA; clone size: NA; J gene: TRBJ1-1
CDR3 protein: CSVDRAGQGNEQFF; CDR3 DNA: TGCAGCGTTGACCGAGCGGGACAAGGGAATGAGCAGTTCTTC; V gene: TRBV29-1; D gene: NA; clone size: NA; J gene: TRBJ2-1